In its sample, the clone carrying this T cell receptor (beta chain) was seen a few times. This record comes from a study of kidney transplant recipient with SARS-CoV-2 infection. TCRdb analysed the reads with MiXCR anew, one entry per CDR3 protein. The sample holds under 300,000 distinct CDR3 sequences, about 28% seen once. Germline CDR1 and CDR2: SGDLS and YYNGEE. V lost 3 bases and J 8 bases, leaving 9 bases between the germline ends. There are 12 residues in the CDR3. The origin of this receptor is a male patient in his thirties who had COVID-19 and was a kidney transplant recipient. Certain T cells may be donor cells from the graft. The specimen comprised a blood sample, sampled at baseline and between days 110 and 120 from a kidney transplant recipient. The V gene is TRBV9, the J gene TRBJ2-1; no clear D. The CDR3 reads CASSEEEDEQFF. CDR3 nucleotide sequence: TGTGCCAGCAGCGAAGAGGAAGATGAGCAGTTCTTC.